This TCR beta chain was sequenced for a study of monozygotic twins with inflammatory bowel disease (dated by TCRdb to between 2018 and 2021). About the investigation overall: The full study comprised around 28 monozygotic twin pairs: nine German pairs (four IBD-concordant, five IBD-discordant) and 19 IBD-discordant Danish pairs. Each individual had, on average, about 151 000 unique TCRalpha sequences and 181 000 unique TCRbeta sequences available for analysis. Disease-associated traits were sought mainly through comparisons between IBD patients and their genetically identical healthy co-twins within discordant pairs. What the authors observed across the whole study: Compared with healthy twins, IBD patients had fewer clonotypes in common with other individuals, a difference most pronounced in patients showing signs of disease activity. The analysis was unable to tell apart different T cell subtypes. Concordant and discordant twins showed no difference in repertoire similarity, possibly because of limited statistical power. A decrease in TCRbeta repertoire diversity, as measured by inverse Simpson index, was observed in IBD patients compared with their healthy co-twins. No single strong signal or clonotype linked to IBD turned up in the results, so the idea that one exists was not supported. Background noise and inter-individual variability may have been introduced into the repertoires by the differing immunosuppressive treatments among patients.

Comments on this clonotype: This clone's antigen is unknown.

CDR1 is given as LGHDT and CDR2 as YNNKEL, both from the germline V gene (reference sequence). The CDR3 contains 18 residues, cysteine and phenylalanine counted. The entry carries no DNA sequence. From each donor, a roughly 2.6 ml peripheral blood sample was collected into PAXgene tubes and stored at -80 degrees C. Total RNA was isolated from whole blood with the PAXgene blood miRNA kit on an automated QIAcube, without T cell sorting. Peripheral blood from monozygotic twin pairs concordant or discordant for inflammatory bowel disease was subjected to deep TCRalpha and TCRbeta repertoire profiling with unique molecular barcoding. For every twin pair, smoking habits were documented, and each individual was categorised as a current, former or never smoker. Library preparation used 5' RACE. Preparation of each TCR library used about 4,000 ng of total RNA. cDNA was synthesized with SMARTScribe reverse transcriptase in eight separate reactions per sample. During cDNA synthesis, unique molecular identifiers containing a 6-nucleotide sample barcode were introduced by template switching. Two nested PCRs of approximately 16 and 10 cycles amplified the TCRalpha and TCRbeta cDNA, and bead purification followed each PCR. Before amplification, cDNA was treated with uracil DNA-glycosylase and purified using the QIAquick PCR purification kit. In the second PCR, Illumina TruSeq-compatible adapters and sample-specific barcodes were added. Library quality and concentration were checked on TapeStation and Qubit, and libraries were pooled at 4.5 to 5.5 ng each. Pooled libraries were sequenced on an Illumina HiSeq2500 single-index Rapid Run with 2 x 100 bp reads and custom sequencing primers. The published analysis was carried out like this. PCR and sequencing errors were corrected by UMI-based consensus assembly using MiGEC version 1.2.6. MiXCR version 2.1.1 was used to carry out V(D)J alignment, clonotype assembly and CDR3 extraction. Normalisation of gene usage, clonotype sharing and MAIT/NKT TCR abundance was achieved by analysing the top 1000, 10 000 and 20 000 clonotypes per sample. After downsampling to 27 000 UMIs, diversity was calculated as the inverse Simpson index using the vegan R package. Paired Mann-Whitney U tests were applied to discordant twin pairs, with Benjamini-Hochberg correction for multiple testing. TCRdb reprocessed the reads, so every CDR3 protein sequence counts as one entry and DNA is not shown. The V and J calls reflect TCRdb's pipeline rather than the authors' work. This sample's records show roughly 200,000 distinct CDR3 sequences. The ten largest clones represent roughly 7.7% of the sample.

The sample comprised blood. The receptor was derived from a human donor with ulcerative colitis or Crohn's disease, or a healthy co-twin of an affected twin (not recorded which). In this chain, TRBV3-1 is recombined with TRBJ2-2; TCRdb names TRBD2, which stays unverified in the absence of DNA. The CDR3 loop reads CASSFLTGGRSNTGELFF.